Described below is a single TCR beta chain sequence and its context. It has no known antigen specificity. One base away there is no much larger clone; base qualities are not given. The sample originates from a study of blood T cell repertoires in COVID-19 (dated by TCRdb to the early 2020s). Broadly, across the study: Samples from collaborators originated in the United States, Italy and Spain and spanned both the acute and convalescent phases of COVID-19. The prospective study material was composed of cDNA or gDNA derived from T cells, B-cell-depleted T cells, or PBMCs. Deeply sampled blood TCRbeta repertoires from subjects exposed to, actively infected with, or recovered from COVID-19 were included in the dataset. The repertoires were made available in a free public database intended to serve as a resource for research on the immune response to SARS-CoV-2. Samples came from the ongoing ImmuneRACE study (first 160 participants) plus 1,254 subjects from 6 global collaborators. Sample metadata almost always included a de-identified subject ID, COVID-19 status, age in years and sex. Where available, HLA class I and class II types were taken from metadata supplied by the sample provider and were not determined by assay-based typing.

TCRbeta CDR3 regions were amplified from genomic DNA using the immunoSEQ Assay, a bias-controlled multiplex PCR. In the paper's pipeline: Within the assay, amplification of reference gene primers was used to estimate how many nucleated cells each sample contained. Sequence reads were collapsed and filtered to measure the absolute abundance of every unique TCRbeta CDR3 rearrangement. For each sample, productive Simpson clonality was calculated by taking the square root of Simpson's diversity index across productive rearrangements. Drawn from immuneACCESS, this table holds only the in-frame rearrangements with V and J called that TCRdb kept. Clones are partly lost; checked studies trace under half to an unresolved V gene and leave the rest unexplained. V and J calls plus clone size are reproduced from that table; the DNA served to infer D and trimming. The sample records around 400,000 clones, about 88% of which are singletons. Jointly, the top ten make up less than 1.5% of the sample.

What the authors observed across the whole study: The amount of clinical and demographic metadata varied by source and participant and was provided uncurated.

The CDR3 contains 18 residues, cysteine and phenylalanine counted. Only the CDR3 part of the read is kept: 54 bases, read in frame from the first base. The germline V gene encodes CDR1 MGHRA and CDR2 YSYEKL. From V the trimming removes 0 bases and from J it removes 5 bases, while the gene matches leave 8 bases of the junction unaccounted for. Enrolling through a virtual design, the prospective study's participants ranged in age from roughly 18 to 89 years and lived across 20 to 25 United States geographic areas. In the prospective study, cohorts were assigned on the basis of participant-reported clinical history obtained from a screening survey and a study questionnaire. Exposed participants were defined as having been in contact with someone with a PCR-confirmed or clinician-diagnosed COVID-19 case within 2 weeks of study entry. Mobile phlebotomists in the prospective study collected whole blood, serum and a nasopharyngeal or oropharyngeal swab from every participant. Prospective study participants could optionally give additional blood draws and questionnaires over an approximately 2-month period. Blood samples from the prospective study were shipped frozen or at room temperature prior to DNA extraction.

Sequenced input: PBMCs or T cells enriched from blood (not recorded which). This receptor was obtained from a woman aged 18-35 years who had been exposed to COVID-19. The rearranged segments are TRBV4-1 and TRBJ2-2; 11 bases in the junction line up with TRBD2. The nucleotides read TGCGCCAGCAGCCAAGATTTAGCGGGAGGGCCGAGAACCGGGGAGCTGTTTTTT. Protein translation: CASSQDLAGGPRTGELFF.